One TCR beta chain is described in this entry. Sequencing was performed with immunoSEQ multiplex PCR; in TCRdb, only in-frame clones are kept and a portion is missing. The data show 200,000 to 250,000 clones, with roughly nine tenths seen just once and over 3% held by the top ten. This record comes from a study of blood T cell repertoires in COVID-19. V was shortened by 1 base and J by 7 bases, with 10 bases between the two germline ends. Germline CDR1 is LGHDT and CDR2 is YNNKEL (reference sequence). CDR3 length equals 13 residues. The sample comprised PBMCs or T cells enriched from blood (not recorded which). This chain joins TRBV3-1 (or the pseudogene TRBV3-2) and TRBJ1-2; tentative D call: TRBD1 (5 bases). The sequence came from a woman between 50 and 59 years old in a cohort exposed to, infected with or recovered from COVID-19 (not recorded which). The CDR3 protein is CASSQGGRGGYTF. CDR3 sequence (DNA): TGTGCCAGCAGCCAAGGAGGGAGGGGTGGCTACACCTTC.